Listed below are T cell receptor beta chains from one sample, sequenced in a study of blood T cell repertoires in COVID-19. Profiled with immunoSEQ multiplex PCR; TCRdb holds only in-frame clones, not every one. Here the sample spans under 200,000 clones, about three quarters being singletons. Sequencing used peripheral blood. Receptors originate from a man between 65 and 85 years old with acute or convalescent COVID-19. The CDR3 runs from the conserved cysteine through the conserved F or W. D genes are given only for firm matches. Rows may omit the clone size; those that give it use once, few, many or a size class.

D	size	V	J	CDR3	DNA
.	.	TRBV15	TRBJ1-2	CATSRAESGYGYTF	TGTGCCACCAGCAGAGCTGAATCAGGCTATGGCTACACCTTC
.	.	TRBV5-1	TRBJ2-1	CASSLVGQGEQFF	TGCGCCAGCAGCTTGGTCGGGCAGGGGGAGCAGTTCTTC
.	few	TRBV7-8	TRBJ2-1	CASSPVESTGLPEQFF	TGTGCCAGCAGCCCAGTTGAATCGACCGGACTGCCTGAGCAGTTCTTC
TRBD1	.	TRBV19	TRBJ1-4	CASSVDRGYNEKLFF	TGTGCCAGTAGTGTCGACAGGGGTTACAATGAAAAACTGTTTTTT
TRBD1	few	TRBV9	TRBJ1-1	CASSARQDRGRLVPEAFF	TGTGCCAGCAGCGCCCGGCAGGACAGGGGGCGGTTAGTCCCTGAAGCTTTCTTT
.	once	TRBV14	TRBJ1-2	CASSPDYGYTF	TGTGCCAGCAGCCCCGACTATGGCTACACCTTC
.	.	TRBV25-1	TRBJ1-5	CASSTGIGNQPQHF	TGTGCCAGCTCTACGGGAATCGGGAATCAGCCCCAGCATTTT
.	.	TRBV5-1	TRBJ2-3	CASTQNTDTQYF	TGCGCCAGCACACAGAACACAGATACGCAGTATTTT
TRBD2	.	TRBV5-1	TRBJ2-3	CASYTGTSGVPTDTQYF	TGCGCCAGCTATACCGGGACTAGCGGGGTACCCACAGATACGCAGTATTTT
.	.	TRBV7-9	TRBJ1-1	CASSSYTGSTEAFF	TGTGCCAGCAGCTCGTACACAGGGTCCACTGAAGCTTTCTTT
.	.	TRBV6-4	TRBJ2-2	CASSLNTGELFF	TGTGCCAGCAGTCTTAACACCGGGGAGCTGTTTTTT
.	.	TRBV30	TRBJ2-3	CAWSRIGQAQYF	TGTGCCTGGAGTAGAATCGGTCAGGCGCAGTATTTT
TRBD1	once	TRBV19	TRBJ1-5	CASSTPGQISNQPQHF	TGTGCCAGTAGTACCCCGGGACAGATAAGCAATCAGCCCCAGCATTTT
TRBD1	.	TRBV3-1/TRBV3-2	TRBJ1-1	CASSLGQGGEAFF	TGTGCCAGCAGCCTAGGACAGGGCGGTGAAGCTTTCTTT
.	.	TRBV21-1	TRBJ1-6	CAIDFKADGYNSPLHF	TGTGCCATCGATTTTAAAGCGGACGGCTATAATTCACCCCTCCACTTT
TRBD1	many	TRBV6-5	TRBJ1-1	CASSQGARAFF	TGTGCCAGCAGCCAGGGGGCGAGAGCTTTCTTT
.	.	TRBV7-8	TRBJ1-1	CASSLPRGMGAFF	TGTGCCAGCAGCTTACCGCGGGGGATGGGAGCTTTCTTT
TRBD1	.	TRBV5-1	TRBJ1-1	CASSPIPDRVTEAFF	TGCGCCAGCAGCCCTATACCTGACAGGGTTACTGAAGCTTTCTTT
.	.	TRBV7-9	TRBJ1-2	CASSLLTGRAANYGYTF	TGTGCCAGCAGCTTACTAACAGGGCGGGCAGCTAACTATGGCTACACCTTC
TRBD2	.	TRBV6-2/TRBV6-3	TRBJ2-3	CASSYSAGLGTQYF	TGTGCCAGCAGTTACTCAGCGGGATTGGGTACGCAGTATTTT
TRBD1	.	TRBV5-6	TRBJ2-7	CASSLTGGTYEQYF	TGTGCCAGCAGCTTGACAGGGGGAACCTACGAGCAGTACTTC
.	.	TRBV9	TRBJ2-2	CASSAVLGFTGELFF	TGTGCCAGCAGCGCCGTACTAGGATTCACCGGGGAGCTGTTTTTT
TRBD2	.	TRBV7-6	TRBJ2-1	CASSPGTSGVYEQFF	TGTGCCAGCAGCCCCGGGACTAGCGGGGTGTATGAGCAGTTCTTC
.	.	TRBV5-4	TRBJ2-7	CASSLDPVTYEQYF	TGTGCCAGCAGCTTGGATCCGGTGACCTACGAGCAGTACTTC
TRBD2	few	TRBV4-3	TRBJ2-1	CASSLRLAGGGEQFF	TGCGCCAGCAGCCTCCGATTAGCGGGAGGAGGTGAGCAGTTCTTC
.	.	TRBV5-6	TRBJ1-1	CASSRLYGDTEAFF	TGTGCCAGCAGCCGGCTGTACGGGGACACTGAAGCTTTCTTT
.	few	TRBV6-2/TRBV6-3	TRBJ1-4	CASSRGLQNNEKLFF	TGTGCCAGCAGCCGGGGACTGCAGAATAATGAAAAACTGTTTTTT
TRBD1	.	TRBV28	TRBJ2-7	CASRGTGEAYEQYF	TGTGCCAGCAGAGGGACAGGGGAAGCCTACGAGCAGTACTTC
.	once	TRBV19	TRBJ2-7	CASSIGGVSYEQYF	TGTGCCAGTAGTATCGGGGGAGTGTCCTACGAGCAGTACTTC
.	.	TRBV6-5	TRBJ1-1	CASSWRQGEAFF	TGTGCCAGCAGTTGGCGGCAGGGTGAAGCTTTCTTT
TRBD2	few	TRBV5-1	TRBJ2-2	CASSLALAGVNGELFF	TGCGCCAGCAGCTTGGCTCTAGCGGGAGTTAACGGGGAGCTGTTTTTT